This passage covers 12 T cell receptor beta chains from one sample sequenced in a study of tissue T cells after allogeneic stem cell transplantation (dated by TCRdb to about 2022). The protocol used for the library was the immunoSEQ multiplex PCR assay. Not all clones reach the TCRdb copy of this immuneACCESS table, which keeps in-frame sequences only. Checked studies attribute under half of the gap to unresolved V genes and leave the rest unexplained. The table for this sample lists under 6,000 clones; about 34% of them were counted only once. Approximately 10% of the sample lies in the top ten. The sample's time point label, decoded: mouse harvest day 14 after allogeneic transplant. Mouse grafts combined 10^7 T-cell-depleted bone marrow cells with 10^6 splenic CD5+ T cells, given via tail vein injection. What was sequenced was skin. The receptors originated from a female BALB/c mouse given C57BL/6 T cells with graft-versus-host disease after an allogeneic hematopoietic cell transplant.

With respect to this clone: Gene labels here are mouse ones. The DNA ends 1 residue before the CDR3 does, and the rest of the CDR3 is filled in from the germline J gene. This rearrangement joins TRBV26 to TRBJ2-7; TRBD2 aligns across 11 bases. V dropped 3 bases and J dropped 6; count of bases not matched to a gene: 4. This CDR3 spans 14 amino acids. CDR1 is KGHPV and CDR2 is FQNQEV in the germline V gene (reference sequence). The CDR3 loop is CASSLTGGAREQYF. CDR3 DNA, as far as it was read: TGTGCCAGCAGTCTTACTGGGGGGGCGCGTGAACAGTAC.

This clone was counted a few times. The gene symbols are mouse symbols. Read data end 1 residue before the CDR3 end; the end is taken from the germline J gene. The V call is TRBV20, the J call TRBJ1-2; D gene uncertain. V lost 0 bases to trimming and J lost 1 base, with 6 bases between them. Germline CDR1 reads GFQATS; CDR2 reads STVNSAI. The CDR3 has 13 amino acids. Incomplete CDR3 DNA: TGTGGTGCTAGGGACATATTAAACTCCGACTACACC. It codes for CGARDILNSDYT. The complete CDR3 protein is CGARDILNSDYTF.

As concerns this clone: Each gene name is a mouse one. The CDR3 is cut off 1 residue early in the read; its end comes from the germline J gene. The J gene is TRBJ2-4, the V gene TRBV23. CDR1 KGHTA and CDR2 FQNQQP come from the germline V gene. This CDR3 is 13 amino acids long. The CDR3 DNA, read in part, is TGCTCCAGCAGTCAAGCCAGTCAAAACACCTTGTAC. Its translation is CSSSQASQNTLY. The whole CDR3 sequence reads CSSSQASQNTLYF.

This clone was recorded once. The listed genes are named as in mouse. The read comes to an end 1 residue before the CDR3 does, leaving the germline J gene to fill in the end. This sequence joins TRBV15 and TRBJ2-5; 9 positions match TRBD1. The CDR3 extends over 14 amino acids. After removal of 6 bases from V and 3 bases from J, the junction contained 4 bases not matched to a gene. Germline CDR1 reads SGHND; CDR2 reads FRSKSL. The CDR3 is CASRYRGRQDTQYF. The CDR3 DNA, read in part, is TGTGCCAGCAGGTACAGGGGGCGACAAGACACCCAGTAC.

Details on this clone: The genes are named according to mouse. The read comes to an end 1 residue before the CDR3 does, leaving the germline J gene to fill in the end. The chain joins TRBV3 to TRBJ2-5, with D hard to call. Germline assignment: CDR1 SNHLY and CDR2 FYNGKV (reference sequence). This CDR3 comprises 11 residues. V was shortened by 0 bases and J by 6 bases, with 1 base between the two germline ends. CDR3 DNA, as far as it was read: TGTGCCAGCAGCTTAGCCGACACCCAGTAC. Protein: CASSLADTQY. Given in full, the CDR3 is CASSLADTQYF.

Details on this clone: Gene names and germline match the mouse. The read halts 1 residue ahead of the CDR3 end, with the missing end drawn from the germline J gene. This chain uses TRBV13-1 with TRBJ1-1; TRBD1 matches at 10 bases. The CDR3 spans 13 residues. With V trimmed by 6 bases and J by 7 bases, 6 bases remained unmatched. The germline V gene has CDR1 NSHNY and CDR2 SYGAGN. CDR3: CASTRDRGIEVFF. CDR3 DNA (partial): TGTGCCAGCACCCGGGACAGGGGAATAGAAGTCTTC.

This clone has just a few counts. The germline and genes are mouse ones. The read is 1 residue too short to cover the CDR3 end, so that end is filled in from the germline J gene. This chain joins TRBV23 and TRBJ2-4; TRBD1, the D gene given by the table, was not confirmed from the DNA. CDR1 KGHTA and CDR2 FQNQQP come from the germline V gene. The CDR3 spans 16 residues. The covered CDR3 bases are TGCTCCAGCAGTCAATCCTACAGGGGGCGAGGAAACACCTTGTAC. Translation: CSSSQSYRGRGNTLY. The full-length CDR3 reads as CSSSQSYRGRGNTLYF.

The table lists this clone with a few counts. Mouse names are used for the genes. Read data end 1 residue before the CDR3 end; the end is taken from the germline J gene. V is TRBV26 and J is TRBJ1-3; no definite D call. Trimming shortened V by 2 bases and J by 0 bases, and 5 bases separated the two germline ends. Germline CDR1 reads KGHPV; CDR2 reads FQNQEV (reference sequence). CDR3 length: 14 residues. The sequenced CDR3 bases are TGTGCCAGCAGTCTGACACATTCTGGAAATACGCTCTAT. Its protein product is CASSLTHSGNTLY. The entire CDR3 sequence reads CASSLTHSGNTLYF.

As concerns this clone: Gene names and germline refer to mouse. With the read ending 1 residue before the CDR3 end, the germline J gene is used to fill in that end. The chain is built from TRBV3 and TRBJ1-1; D unresolved. Germline CDR1 SNHLY, CDR2 FYNGKV (reference sequence). V was cut by 2 bases and J by 2 bases, with 9 bases left in between. The length of the CDR3 is 14 residues. CDR3 amino acids: CASSLRRFNTEVFF. The part of the CDR3 DNA that was read is TGTGCCAGCAGCTTACGCAGGTTTAACACAGAAGTCTTC.

Worth noting for this clone: Gene names are mouse gene names. The CDR3 extends 1 residue past the end of the read, so its final part is completed from the germline J gene. The chain joins TRBV13-1 to TRBJ2-2, with TRBD1 as a possible D gene (6 bases). In germline, CDR1 is NSHNY, CDR2 SYGAGN. CDR3 length: 15 amino acids. The V and J ends lost 5 bases and 0 bases respectively, with 11 bases between them. CDR3 DNA (partial): TGTGCCAGCAGGGAACCAGGGGCAAACACCGGGCAGCTCTAC. Translation gives CASREPGANTGQLY. In full, the CDR3 is CASREPGANTGQLYF.

This clone is classed as medium-sized. Gene names follow the mouse nomenclature. CDR3 DNA (partial): TGTGCCAGCAGCCCCGGGACAGGGGGTAACGAAAGATTATTT. Translation: CASSPGTGGNERLF. The CDR3 as a whole reads CASSPGTGGNERLFF. This chain joins TRBV24 and TRBJ1-4; 11 bases match TRBD1. The read comes to an end 1 residue before the CDR3 does, leaving the germline J gene to fill in the end. This CDR3 is built from 15 residues. CDR1 and CDR2 from the germline V gene are KGHTA and FRNEEI. The ends lost 6 bases at V and 5 bases at J; junction bases unmatched: 5.

This clone was observed a few times. Germline and genes here are mouse. The CDR3 is cut off 1 residue early in the read; its end comes from the germline J gene. This sequence joins TRBV26 and TRBJ1-1; D not resolved. The ends were cut back, 2 bases at V and 0 bases at J, with 4 bases in the middle. Looked up from germline, CDR1 is KGHPV and CDR2 is FQNQEV (reference sequence). The CDR3 length is 13 residues. CDR3 bases read: TGTGCCAGCAGTCTGACAGCAAACACAGAAGTCTTC. Amino acid sequence: CASSLTANTEVF. The entire CDR3 reads CASSLTANTEVFF.